Presented here are 22 T cell receptor beta chains from one specimen sequenced in a study of a mutant IDH1 vaccine in newly diagnosed glioma. The time point is: week 47, end of study. The content of each vaccine dose was 300 ug of mutant IDH1 20-mer peptide, and topical imiquimod accompanied it. Their antigen targets remain unknown. The repertoire was sequenced with immunoSEQ multiplex PCR; TCRdb's copy has only in-frame clones and lacks some. Of 50,000 to 65,000 clones listed, roughly four fifths are singletons. The sample was PBMCs, taken from a glioma patient whose treatment included an IDH1 peptide vaccine. The receptors come from a woman in her 50s with glioma.

This clone was seen a single time. Here the CDR3 DNA reads TGTGCCAGCAGCGACAACGGACGGTTCAACGGAAACACCATATATTTT. Translating gives CASSDNGRFNGNTIYF. The chain has TRBV14 and TRBJ1-3; D not resolved. The CDR3 is 16 amino acids. The germline gives CDR1 SGHDN, CDR2 FVKESK. The germline V and J ends were trimmed by 5 bases and 4 bases, with 18 bases remaining between them.

This clone was seen more than once but under ten times. This chain links TRBV11-3 with TRBJ1-2; a possible D gene is TRBD1 (6 bases). This CDR3 region has 15 residues. From germline, CDR1 is SGHNT and CDR2 YENEEA. V was cut by 5 bases and J by 0 bases, with 13 bases left in between. The CDR3 region has the DNA TGTGCCAGCAGCATCGTACAGGGATCTAACTATGGCTACACCTTC. Translating gives CASSIVQGSNYGYTF.

J is TRBJ1-1 and V is TRBV19; D is perhaps TRBD1 (5 bases). Looked up from germline, CDR1 is LNHDA and CDR2 is SQIVND (reference sequence). V lost 7 bases, J lost 5 bases, and 17 bases lay in between. CDR3 length: 14 residues. DNA for the CDR3: TGTGCCAGTAATTGGACACCCTCGAAGACTGAAGCTTTCTTT. Amino acid sequence: CASNWTPSKTEAFF.

This clone was counted only a few times. The chain recombines TRBV2 with TRBJ1-2, with 7 bases fitting TRBD1. The ends lost 8 bases at V and 4 bases at J; junction bases unmatched: 4. The germline gives CDR1 SNHLY, CDR2 FYNNEI. The CDR3 runs 12 residues. CDR3 amino acids: CASHGTAYGYTF. The CDR3 nucleotides are TGTGCCAGCCACGGGACAGCCTATGGCTACACCTTC.

V and J are TRBV9 and TRBJ2-1, with 11 bases that match TRBD2. CDR1 SGDLS and CDR2 YYNGEE come from the germline V gene. The CDR3 covers 16 residues. After removal of 0 bases from V and 8 bases from J, the junction contained 7 bases not matched to a gene. The CDR3 protein is CASSVEMGLAVYEQFF. The CDR3 nucleotides are TGTGCCAGCAGCGTAGAGATGGGACTAGCGGTTTATGAGCAGTTCTTC.

The chain combines TRBV5-1 with TRBJ2-7; 9 nucleotides align to TRBD1. The length of the CDR3 is 15 residues. CDR1 is SGHRS and CDR2 is YFSETQ in the germline V gene. Trimming cost V 0 bases and J 3 bases; bases outside gene matches: 4. The CDR3 DNA reads as TGCGCCAGCAGCTTGGCCCCGGACAGGGGCTACGAGCAGTACTTC. Amino acid sequence: CASSLAPDRGYEQYF.

This clone has just a few counts. The gene calls are TRBV4-1 and TRBJ1-3, with TRBD1 matching over 10 bases. The length of the CDR3 is 15 residues. The V and J ends lost 4 bases and 2 bases, in that order; junction bases with no gene match: 2. In germline, CDR1 is MGHRA, CDR2 YSYEKL. CDR3 amino acids: CASSPGTGAGNTIYF. The CDR3 nucleotides read TGCGCCAGCAGCCCCGGGACAGGGGCTGGAAACACCATATATTTT.

The rearrangement uses TRBV4-3 and TRBJ1-1; no definite D call. CDR1 LGHNA and CDR2 YSLEER come from the germline V gene. The length of the CDR3 is 15 residues. Trimming removed 0 bases at V and 0 bases at J, with 8 bases between. This chain's CDR3 is CASSQDPVMNTEAFF. CDR3 sequence (DNA): TGCGCCAGCAGCCAAGATCCAGTCATGAACACTGAAGCTTTCTTT.

CDR3 in amino acids: CASSDAGFRQPQHF. The CDR3 DNA reads TGTGCCAGCAGTGACGCAGGGTTCAGGCAGCCCCAGCATTTT. V gene TRBV6-6 combines with J gene TRBJ1-5; perhaps TRBD1 as D (5 bases). CDR3 length equals 14 residues. Germline CDR1 reads MNHNY; CDR2 reads SVGAGI (reference sequence). Trimming took off 5 bases at V and 7 bases at J, with 15 bases between the two ends.

This chain connects TRBV7-6 to TRBJ2-3, with 8 bases that match TRBD1. CDR1 and CDR2 from the germline V gene are SGHVS and FNYEAQ. The V and J ends lost 4 bases and 2 bases, in that order; junction bases with no gene match: 5. The CDR3 length is 15 residues. The CDR3 reads CASSYGQGNTDTQYF. The CDR3 DNA reads TGTGCCAGCAGCTATGGACAGGGAAACACAGATACGCAGTATTTT.

This clone has a handful of counts. This chain uses TRBV7-3 with TRBJ2-3; possibly TRBD1 for D (6 bases). V lost 6 bases and J lost 4, with 14 bases in between. Germline values: CDR1 SGHTA, CDR2 FQGTGA. The CDR3 covers 14 residues. The CDR3 nucleotides are TGTGCCAGCAGTTCACAGGGTAGGGCAGATACGCAGTATTTT. Its translation: CASSSQGRADTQYF.

J is TRBJ1-1 and V is TRBV4-3; D uncertain. V gave up 1 base and J gave up 0 bases, with 12 bases separating them. CDR3 length: 16 amino acids. CDR1 is LGHNA and CDR2 is YSLEER in the germline V gene. CDR3 coding DNA: TGCGCCAGCAGCCAAGGGGGAGGCATTTTGAACACTGAAGCTTTCTTT. Translated: CASSQGGGILNTEAFF.

The gene calls are TRBV5-5 and TRBJ1-5; the match to TRBD1 covers 7 bases. This CDR3 region has 15 residues. The germline CDR1 and CDR2 sequences are SGHKS and YYEKEE (reference sequence). Losses at the gene ends were 4 bases for V and 5 bases for J; bases not matched to a gene: 9. This chain's CDR3 is CASSGRTGADQPQHF. Here the CDR3 DNA reads TGTGCCAGCAGCGGACGAACAGGGGCTGATCAGCCCCAGCATTTT.

V usage is TRBV5-1 and J usage is TRBJ1-1; TRBD1 agrees at 8 bases. From germline, CDR1 is SGHRS and CDR2 YFSETQ. This CDR3 is 14 amino acids long. Trimming took 2 bases from V and 7 from J; bases not matched to a gene: 7. CDR3 protein: CASSFSDRGGEAFF. In DNA form, the CDR3 reads TGCGCCAGCAGCTTCAGTGACAGGGGCGGTGAAGCTTTCTTT.

This chain connects TRBV27 to TRBJ1-6; D remains unclear. This CDR3 comprises 14 residues. With 4 bases removed from V and 7 bases from J, the gap between germline ends came to 11 bases. Germline V lookup: CDR1 MNHEY, CDR2 SMNVEV (reference sequence). This CDR3 is CASSSPEINSPLHF. The CDR3 bases are TGTGCCAGCAGTTCCCCGGAGATCAATTCACCCCTCCACTTT.

CDR3 region: CASSLDPRADTEAFF. CDR3 DNA sequence: TGTGCCAGCAGCTTGGACCCGAGGGCGGACACTGAAGCTTTCTTT. The rearrangement uses TRBV7-9 and TRBJ1-1, with D unclear. The length of the CDR3 is 15 residues. Germline V gene data show CDR1 as SEHNR and CDR2 as FQNEAQ (reference sequence). With 3 bases removed from V and 3 bases from J, the gap between germline ends came to 14 bases.

This clone was recorded only once. This rearrangement joins TRBV11-2 to TRBJ2-7; 12 bases match TRBD1. From germline, CDR1 is SGHAT and CDR2 FQNNGV. With 2 bases clipped from V and 4 bases from J, the junction kept 6 bases outside the gene matches. This CDR3 has 16 amino acids. The CDR3: CASSLKMGQGAYEQYF. The CDR3 coding sequence is TGTGCCAGCAGCTTAAAAATGGGACAGGGGGCTTACGAGCAGTACTTC.

This clone was counted a single time. This chain links TRBV5-1 with TRBJ2-7; D is ambiguous. The CDR3 totals 14 residues. Deletions cut 3 bases from V and 2 bases from J, with 12 bases between. Per the germline V gene, CDR1 is SGHRS and CDR2 is YFSETQ. The CDR3 DNA sequence: TGCGCCAGCAGCTCTGGAAATATCCCCTACGAGCAGTACTTC. Encoded protein: CASSSGNIPYEQYF.

The chain combines TRBV5-1 with TRBJ1-2, with 7 positions matching TRBD1. J lost 0 bases, V lost 4 bases, and 12 bases had no gene match. Germline CDR1 and CDR2: SGHRS and YFSETQ. CDR3 length: 17 residues. DNA of the CDR3: TGCGCCAGCAGCCTCGCTCGACAGGGTTCCCCTAACTATGGCTACACCTTC. Translated, it gives CASSLARQGSPNYGYTF. The full variable domain, its missing parts supplied by reference TRBV5-1 and TRBJ1-2, is KAGVTQTPRYLIKTRGQQVTLSCSPISGHRSVSWYQQTPGQGLQFLFEYFSETQRNKGNFPGRFSGRQFSNSRSEMNVSTLELGDSALYLCASSLARQGSPNYGYTFGSGTRLTVV.

The chain links TRBV11-2 to TRBJ2-1, with TRBD1 identical over 7 bases. V dropped 6 bases and J dropped 0; count of bases not matched to a gene: 11. CDR3 length: 17 amino acids. Germline V CDR1 and CDR2: SGHAT, FQNNGV. CDR3 loop: CASRGATQGLSYNEQFF. The DNA for the CDR3 is TGTGCCAGCAGGGGCGCCACACAGGGGCTCTCCTACAATGAGCAGTTCTTC. Full variable domain (missing parts from reference TRBV11-2 and TRBJ2-1): EAGVAQSPRYKIIEKRQSVAFWCNPISGHATLYWYQQILGQGPKLLIQFQNNGVVDDSQLPKDRFSAERLKGVDSTLKIQPAKLEDSAVYLCASRGATQGLSYNEQFFGPGTRLTVL.

The chain has TRBV5-4 and TRBJ2-6, with TRBD1 matching 7 bases. The V gene end was trimmed by 4 bases and the J gene end by 1 base; junction bases not matched to a gene: 8. The CDR3 covers 17 residues. Germline CDR1 SGHNT, CDR2 YYREEE (reference sequence). The CDR3 here is CASSPRDSSSGANVLTF. The CDR3 DNA follows: TGTGCCAGCAGCCCCCGGGACAGTTCGTCTGGGGCCAACGTCCTGACTTTC.

Only one count was recorded for this clone. J is TRBJ1-6 and V is TRBV11-2; D perhaps matches TRBD1 (5 bases). V was cut by 7 bases and J by 8 bases, with 15 bases left in between. Germline values: CDR1 SGHAT, CDR2 FQNNGV. The CDR3 has 14 residues. The CDR3 DNA reads TGTGCCAGCAACCCTGCCCAGGGATATTCACCCCTCCACTTT. Protein: CASNPAQGYSPLHF.